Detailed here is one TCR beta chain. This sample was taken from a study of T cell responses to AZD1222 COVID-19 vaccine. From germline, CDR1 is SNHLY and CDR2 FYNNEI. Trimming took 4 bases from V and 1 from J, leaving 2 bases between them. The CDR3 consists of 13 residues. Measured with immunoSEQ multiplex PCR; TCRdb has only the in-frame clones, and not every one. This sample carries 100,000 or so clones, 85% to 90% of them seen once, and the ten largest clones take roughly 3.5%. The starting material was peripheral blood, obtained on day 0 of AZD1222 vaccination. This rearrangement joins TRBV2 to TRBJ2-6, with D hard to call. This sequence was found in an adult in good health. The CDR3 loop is CASSGSGANVLTF. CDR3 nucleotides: TGTGCCAGCAGTGGTTCTGGGGCCAACGTCCTGACTTTC.